The 25 T cell receptor beta chains presented below share a single source sample, sequenced in a study of OX40 agonist ivuxolimab in advanced cancers. Generated by immunoSEQ multiplex PCR, the TCRdb table keeps only in-frame clones and is missing some. In the table there are roughly 50,000 clones, roughly 91% of which are singletons. The source was CD4+ or CD8+ T cells sorted from blood, collected in a trial of the OX40 agonist ivuxolimab. These receptors were collected from an adult with an advanced solid tumor such as melanoma, head and neck, liver or kidney cancer.

The V gene is TRBV19, the J gene TRBJ1-1; 8 nucleotides align to TRBD1. This CDR3 region has 13 residues. CDR1 is LNHDA and CDR2 is SQIVND in the germline V gene (reference sequence). The trim removed 7 bases at V and 6 bases at J, leaving 7 bases unmatched. Here the CDR3 DNA reads TGTGCCAGTACGACAGGGGAGAGACCTGAAGCTTTCTTT. It yields the protein CASTTGERPEAFF.

This chain connects TRBV6-5 to TRBJ2-5; D gene unclear. The J call may be mistaken, given a closer DNA end match to TRBJ2-7. The CDR3 runs 16 residues. CDR1 and CDR2 from the germline V gene are MNHEY and SVGAGI. CDR3: CASSYSIISVGYEQYF. As DNA, the CDR3 is TGTGCCAGCAGTTACTCGATAATATCGGTGGGCTACGAGCAGTACTTC.

This sequence joins TRBV19 and TRBJ2-1; 12 nucleotides match TRBD2. CDR1 is LNHDA, CDR2 SQIVND, per germline (reference sequence). Unmatched junction bases numbered 6, after V lost 5 bases and J lost 7 bases. CDR3 length equals 15 residues. In DNA form, the CDR3 reads TGTGCCAGTAGTCCTTCTAGCGGGGGGGCTAATGAGCAGTTCTTC. Amino acid sequence: CASSPSSGGANEQFF. Complete variable domain (other parts from reference TRBV19 and TRBJ2-1): DGGITQSPKYLFRKEGQNVTLSCEQNLNHDAMYWYRQDPGQGLRLIYYSQIVNDFQKGDIAEGYSVSREKKESFPLTVTSAQKNPTAFYLCASSPSSGGANEQFFGPGTRLTVL.

The chain recombines TRBV28 with TRBJ2-1; TRBD1 is a possible D gene (6 bases). The germline gives CDR1 MDHEN, CDR2 SYDVKM. The V gene lost 4 bases and the J gene lost 0 bases, with 10 bases spanning the gap. The CDR3 covers 15 residues. The CDR3 protein is CASSSQGLSYNEQFF. Here the CDR3 DNA reads TGTGCCAGCAGTTCGCAGGGGCTCTCCTACAATGAGCAGTTCTTC.

The chain joins TRBV5-8 to TRBJ2-1; D may be TRBD1 or TRBD2 (5 bases each). The CDR3 loop spans 14 amino acids. In germline, CDR1 is SGHTS, CDR2 YDEGEE. V was clipped by 4 bases and J by 5 bases, with 13 bases between them. The CDR3 loop is CASSPGTPHNEQFF. CDR3 DNA sequence: TGTGCCAGCAGCCCCGGGACCCCCCACAATGAGCAGTTCTTC.

The rearrangement uses TRBV7-2 and TRBJ1-1; D not certain. The CDR3 runs to 12 residues. V lost 4 bases and J lost 5, with 8 bases in between. Germline lookup yields CDR1 SGHTA and CDR2 FQGNSA. CDR3 DNA sequence: TGTGCCAGCAGCTCGACGAGGACTGAAGCTTTCTTT. As protein: CASSSTRTEAFF.

The chain employs TRBV5-1 and TRBJ1-1; D possibly corresponds to TRBD1 (5 bases). The germline CDR1 and CDR2 sequences are SGHRS and YFSETQ. V shed 4 bases and J shed 2 bases, with 12 bases lying between them. This CDR3 is built from 14 residues. The CDR3 DNA reads TGCGCCAGCAGCCCCGGGACGGACAACACTGAAGCTTTCTTT. Its protein product is CASSPGTDNTEAFF.

This clone was detected only once. The V and J genes are TRBV6-1 and TRBJ2-7, with D perhaps TRBD1 (6 bases). Trimming cost V 5 bases and J 3 bases, with 17 bases left between them. Germline V gene lookup returns CDR1 MNHNS and CDR2 SASEGT. The CDR3 length is 15 residues. CDR3 bases: TGTGCCAGCAGTCCCTCGGGACAAAGCCGCTACGAGCAGTACGTC. This sequence encodes CASSPSGQSRYEQYV.

The chain couples TRBV7-9 to TRBJ2-3, with D hard to call. V lost 3 bases to trimming and J lost 0 bases, with 10 bases between them. From germline, CDR1 is SEHNR and CDR2 FQNEAQ (reference sequence). The CDR3 is 15 amino acids. For the CDR3, the DNA is TGTGCCAGCAGCTTCCCCCGTGGGAGCACAGATACGCAGTATTTT. Encoded protein: CASSFPRGSTDTQYF.

This clone appeared a single time. This rearrangement joins TRBV19 to TRBJ1-6; the D gene is possibly TRBD1 (6 bases). The germline V gene has CDR1 LNHDA and CDR2 SQIVND (reference sequence). Trimming shortened V by 7 bases and J by 7 bases, and 14 bases separated the two germline ends. The CDR3 is 14 residues long. CDR3 protein: CASTHRALNSPLHF. CDR3 sequence (DNA): TGTGCCAGTACGCACAGGGCTTTGAATTCACCCCTCCACTTT.

The count of this clone is one. The rearrangement links TRBV5-4 to TRBJ2-3, with D hard to call. Trimming stripped 2 bases from V and 0 bases from J, with 13 bases between. The CDR3 has 16 amino acids. In germline, CDR1 is SGHNT, CDR2 YYREEE (reference sequence). This CDR3 is CASSFEIGSSTDTQYF. CDR3 sequence (DNA): TGTGCCAGCAGCTTCGAAATAGGATCTAGCACAGATACGCAGTATTTT. The variable domain in full, with the rest retrieved from reference TRBV5-4 and TRBJ2-3, is ETGVTQSPTHLIKTRGQQVTLRCSSQSGHNTVSWYQQALGQGPQFIFQYYREEENGRGNFPPRFSGLQFPNYSSELNVNALELDDSALYLCASSFEIGSSTDTQYFGPGTRLTVL.

The V and J genes are TRBV28 and TRBJ1-5; D call uncertain. CDR3 length: 13 amino acids. CDR1 and CDR2 (germline): MDHEN, SYDVKM. Trimming pared 2 bases from V and 1 base from J, leaving 3 bases between. The CDR3 loop is CASSLISNQPQHF. CDR3 DNA: TGTGCCAGCAGTTTAATCAGCAATCAGCCCCAGCATTTT.

The V and J genes are TRBV29-1 and TRBJ1-1; D remains unclear. The germline V gene encodes CDR1 SQVTM and CDR2 ANQGSEA. The CDR3 runs to 11 residues. Trimming took off 3 bases at V and 11 bases at J, with 13 bases between the two ends. CDR3 coding DNA: TGCAGCGTTGAGAGGACGGGCGAGGCTTTCTTT. Translated: CSVERTGEAFF. The whole variable domain, remainder taken from reference TRBV29-1 and TRBJ1-1, is SAVISQKPSRDICQRGTSLTIQCQVDSQVTMMFWYRQQPGQSLTLIATANQGSEATYESGFVIDKFPISRPNLTFSTLTVSNMSPEDSSIYLCSVERTGEAFFGQGTRLTVV.

V is TRBV30 and J is TRBJ2-5, with a tentative D call TRBD2 (6 bases). V was clipped by 4 bases and J by 7 bases, with 19 bases between them. The CDR3 is made up of 14 amino acids. Germline CDR1 and CDR2: GTSNPN and SVGIG (reference sequence). The chain's CDR3 is CAWTRGESVGTQYF. CDR3 nucleotides: TGTGCCTGGACTCGCGGGGAATCCGTCGGGACCCAGTACTTC.

The chain couples TRBV11-2 to TRBJ1-5; D is perhaps TRBD1 (5 bases). V lost 0 bases to trimming and J lost 6 bases, with 9 bases between them. The CDR3 totals 14 residues. Germline values: CDR1 SGHAT, CDR2 FQNNGV. Here the CDR3 DNA reads TGTGCCAGCAGCTTAGACCCAGGGCCTCAGCCCCAGCATTTT. This codes for CASSLDPGPQPQHF. The full variable domain, its missing parts supplied by reference TRBV11-2 and TRBJ1-5, is EAGVAQSPRYKIIEKRQSVAFWCNPISGHATLYWYQQILGQGPKLLIQFQNNGVVDDSQLPKDRFSAERLKGVDSTLKIQPAKLEDSAVYLCASSLDPGPQPQHFGDGTRLSIL.

The chain links TRBV9 to TRBJ2-7; 7 bases match TRBD1. The junction had 2 bases not matched to a gene; V was cut back by 0 bases and J by 2 bases. The CDR3 has 14 amino acids. Germline CDR1 is SGDLS and CDR2 is YYNGEE. CDR3 in DNA: TGTGCCAGCAGCGTAGGTGGGACAGCCTACGAGCAGTACTTC. The encoded protein is CASSVGGTAYEQYF.

The chain employs TRBV7-9 and TRBJ2-7, with 7 bases aligning to TRBD1. CDR3 length equals 16 residues. The V segment lost 1 base and the J segment 0 bases; nucleotides outside the gene matches: 6. The V gene's germline CDR1 is SEHNR and CDR2 FQNEAQ (reference sequence). CDR3 DNA sequence: TGTGCCAGCAGCTTAGTCGTAGGGACAGACTCCTACGAGCAGTACTTC. Protein sequence: CASSLVVGTDSYEQYF.

V and J are TRBV18 and TRBJ1-5; no firm D call. This CDR3 region has 16 residues. V lost 5 bases and J 1 base, leaving 15 bases between the germline ends. CDR1 KGHSH and CDR2 LQKENI come from the germline V gene. The CDR3 DNA follows: TGTGCCAGCTCAACGCAGCCAGTAGGGAGCAATCAGCCCCAGCATTTT. Protein product: CASSTQPVGSNQPQHF.

The chain combines TRBV11-1 with TRBJ2-1; perhaps TRBD2 as D (6 bases). Germline-derived CDR1 and CDR2 are SGHAT and FQDESV (reference sequence). Trimming removed 4 bases at V and 1 base at J, with 17 bases between. This CDR3 has 17 residues. The CDR3: CASSWGVGEYSYNEQFF. The CDR3 bases are TGTGCCAGCAGCTGGGGGGTTGGAGAATATTCCTACAATGAGCAGTTCTTC.

The J gene is TRBJ2-7, the V gene TRBV9; D is possibly TRBD1 or TRBD2 (6 bases each). Trimming left V 2 bases short and J 6 bases short, with 15 bases between. The CDR3 spans 14 residues. Germline V gives CDR1 SGDLS, CDR2 YYNGEE. CDR3 in DNA: TGTGCCAGCAGCGTCGGGGGCTTAGGGAGCGAGCAGTACTTC. As protein: CASSVGGLGSEQYF.

This chain connects TRBV5-6 to TRBJ2-7, with no clear D. This CDR3 comprises 14 residues. The germline V gene has CDR1 SGHDT and CDR2 YYEEEE. V lost 0 bases and J 4 bases, leaving 11 bases between the germline ends. In DNA form, the CDR3 reads TGTGCCAGCAGCTTGGATGGCTCGCCTTACGAGCAGTACTTC. This encodes CASSLDGSPYEQYF. Together with reference TRBV5-6 and TRBJ2-7, the CDR3 gives the full variable domain: DAGVTQSPTHLIKTRGQQVTLRCSPKSGHDTVSWYQQALGQGPQFIFQYYEEEERQRGNFPDRFSGHQFPNYSSELNVNALLLGDSALYLCASSLDGSPYEQYFGPGTRLTVT.

The chain employs TRBV15 and TRBJ2-1; 7 positions agree with TRBD1. The CDR3 covers 12 residues. Germline lookup yields CDR1 LNHNV and CDR2 YYDKDF (reference sequence). Trimming took 4 bases from V and 9 from J; bases not matched to a gene: 3. The CDR3 DNA reads as TGTGCCACCAGCAAGGGGGCAGGTGAGCAGTTCTTC. The encoded protein is CATSKGAGEQFF.

The chain joins TRBV4-1 to TRBJ1-2, with 11 bases that match TRBD1. Germline CDR1 reads MGHRA; CDR2 reads YSYEKL. The CDR3 has 16 residues. The ends lost 3 bases at V and 5 bases at J; junction bases unmatched: 8. CDR3 DNA: TGCGCCAGCAGCCAGGATACCGGGACAGGGGGATATGGCTACACCTTC. Translating it yields CASSQDTGTGGYGYTF.

This clone was seen once. The J gene is TRBJ2-7, the V gene TRBV10-3, with 9 positions matching TRBD1. Germline loops: CDR1 ENHRY, CDR2 SYGVKD. The CDR3 sequence is 13 residues long. Trimming cost V 9 bases and J 6 bases; bases outside gene matches: 9. The CDR3 here is CAMRQGDISEQYF. CDR3 nucleotide sequence: TGTGCCATGCGACAGGGGGATATCTCCGAGCAGTACTTC.

This rearrangement joins TRBV27 to TRBJ2-1; possible D gene TRBD2, 6 bases. Trimming removed 5 bases from V and 8 bases from J, with 19 bases in between. Germline V gene data show CDR1 as MNHEY and CDR2 as SMNVEV (reference sequence). This CDR3 is built from 15 residues. The CDR3 DNA follows: TGTGCCAGCAGTATAAAATTGACTAGTTTCGATGAGCAGTTCTTC. This codes for CASSIKLTSFDEQFF.